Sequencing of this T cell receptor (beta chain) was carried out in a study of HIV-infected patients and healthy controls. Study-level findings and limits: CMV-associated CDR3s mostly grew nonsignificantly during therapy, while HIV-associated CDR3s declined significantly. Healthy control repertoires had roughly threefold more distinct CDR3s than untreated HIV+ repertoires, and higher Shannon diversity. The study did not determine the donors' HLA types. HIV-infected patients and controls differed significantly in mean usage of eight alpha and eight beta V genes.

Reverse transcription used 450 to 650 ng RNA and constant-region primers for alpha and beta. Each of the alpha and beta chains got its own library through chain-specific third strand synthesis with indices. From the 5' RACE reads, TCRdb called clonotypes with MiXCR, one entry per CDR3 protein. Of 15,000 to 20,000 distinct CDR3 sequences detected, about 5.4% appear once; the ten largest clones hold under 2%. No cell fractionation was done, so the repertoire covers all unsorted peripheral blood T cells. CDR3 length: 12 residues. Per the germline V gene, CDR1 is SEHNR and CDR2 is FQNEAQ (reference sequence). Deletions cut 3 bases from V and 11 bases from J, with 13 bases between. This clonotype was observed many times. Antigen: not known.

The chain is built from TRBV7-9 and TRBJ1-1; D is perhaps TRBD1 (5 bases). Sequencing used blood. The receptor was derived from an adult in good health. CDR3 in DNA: TGTGCCAGCAGCTTCTCTGACAGCCCTGCTTTCTTT. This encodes CASSFSDSPAFF.